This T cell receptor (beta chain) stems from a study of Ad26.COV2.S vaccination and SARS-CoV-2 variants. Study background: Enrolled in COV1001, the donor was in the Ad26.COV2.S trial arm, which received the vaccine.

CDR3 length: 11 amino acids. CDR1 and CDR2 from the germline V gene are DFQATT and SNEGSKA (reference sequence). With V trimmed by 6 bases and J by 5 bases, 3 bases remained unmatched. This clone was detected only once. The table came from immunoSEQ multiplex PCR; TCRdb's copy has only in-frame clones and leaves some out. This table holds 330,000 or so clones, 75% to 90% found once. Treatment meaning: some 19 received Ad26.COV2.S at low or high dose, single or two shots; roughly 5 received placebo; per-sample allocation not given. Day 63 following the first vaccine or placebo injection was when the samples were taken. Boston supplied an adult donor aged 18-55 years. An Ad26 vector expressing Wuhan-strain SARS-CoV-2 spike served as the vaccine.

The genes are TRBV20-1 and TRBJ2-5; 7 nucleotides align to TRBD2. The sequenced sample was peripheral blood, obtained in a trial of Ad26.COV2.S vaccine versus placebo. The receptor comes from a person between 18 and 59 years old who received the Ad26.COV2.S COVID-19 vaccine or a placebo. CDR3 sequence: CSAHGRETQYF. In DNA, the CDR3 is TGCAGTGCACACGGGAGGGAGACCCAGTACTTC.